The T cell receptor (beta chain) under discussion was sequenced for a study of shared clonotypes between healthy human individuals. This CDR3 region has 15 residues. Germline V gene data show CDR1 as MGHRA and CDR2 as YSYEKL. Germline trimming cut 0 bases from V and 9 bases from J; bases unmatched to any gene: 8. As defined, naive CD8 cells were CD45RO-negative and positively selected for CCR7, with terminally differentiated effector memory CD45RA+ cells excluded. Profiling relied on immunoSEQ multiplex PCR, and the TCRdb table lists in-frame clones only, not all of them. Among around 2,000,000 clones listed, roughly 95% were seen once.

The V and J genes are TRBV4-1 and TRBJ2-5; 9 nucleotides match TRBD2. Sequencing was performed on naive CD8+ T cells sorted from blood. This TCR was sampled from a man between 18 and 29 years old in good health. The CDR3 loop is CASSQERSGGTPQYF. The CDR3 nucleotides read TGCGCCAGCAGCCAAGAGAGGAGCGGGGGGACCCCCCAGTACTTC.